The source of this TCR beta chain is a study of CD8+CD57+ T cells in acquired aplastic anemia. Study summary: Mean DNA quantity obtained from sorted CD4+ and CD8+ cells was about 3.2 ug. Mean read depth for CD4+ cells from healthy donors was roughly 10 million.

Germline values: CDR1 SGDLS, CDR2 YYNGEE. Germline trimming cut 3 bases from V and 11 bases from J; bases unmatched to any gene: 15. This CDR3 contains 15 residues. The use of genomic DNA as template underpinned the TCR beta VDJ and CDR3 profiling. TCRdb processed the reads anew with MiXCR; each CDR3 protein has one entry. The data contain 400,000 to 500,000 distinct CDR3 sequences, approximately 70% of them singletons. Sequenced: sorted CD4+, CD8+, or CD8+CD57+ T cells (not recorded which) from PBMCs. The receptor was derived from a human donor in good health, serving as a control. V gene TRBV9 combines with J gene TRBJ1-2; TRBD1 agrees at 8 bases. CDR3 coding DNA: TGTGCCAGCAGCGGTGGACAGGGAGGCACTGAAGCTTACACCTTC. Translating it yields CASSGGQGGTEAYTF.